The entry below describes one T cell receptor (beta chain). These data come from a study of blood T cell repertoires in COVID-19. For the study at large: Sample material is recorded as cDNA or gDNA derived from T cells, B-cell-depleted T cells, or PBMCs.

This CDR3 comprises 13 residues. Trimming shortened V by 5 bases and J by 7 bases, and 14 bases separated the two germline ends. The germline V gene encodes CDR1 SNHLY and CDR2 FYNNEI. In the authors' workflow: Amplified reference gene primers provided the basis for estimating nucleated cell counts. This table comes from immunoSEQ multiplex PCR, and its TCRdb copy is limited to in-frame clones, with some not included. V and J calls and clone size come straight from that table; D and trimming were deduced from the DNA. This sample has 25,000 to 30,000 clones, with over 75% found just once. The source of this sequence is a woman at least 80 years old with COVID-19, enrolled during active disease. Material: peripheral blood. The chain couples TRBV2 to TRBJ2-5, with D tentatively TRBD2 (6 bases). In nucleotides, the CDR3 is TGTGCCAGCAGTTCCGGGACTGTGGGGACCCAGTACTTC. It yields the protein CASSSGTVGTQYF.